This T cell receptor beta chain comes out of a study of CD8 T cells in Susac syndrome (dated by TCRdb to between 2017 and 2020). Looking at the study overall: The study used repertoire sequencing to test whether antigen drove CD8+ T cell activation and differentiation in Susac syndrome. Broader findings and caveats from the paper: The number of individuals in the TCR sequencing and HLA analysis was recognized as being relatively small.

RNA was extracted using the RNeasy kit, and 0.5 to 1 microgram was reverse transcribed with random hexamers. The immunoSEQ multiplex PCR assay, which covers 54 Vbeta and 13 Jbeta segments, was used to amplify TCR beta CDR3 regions. Bias from PCR amplification was corrected by using a synthetic template baseline for primer optimization and for computational correction. As for the original processing: Reads were annotated to V, D and J genes per IMGT and analyzed with immunoSEQ Analyzer, keeping only productive sequences. Clonality was computed as one minus Shannon entropy normalized by log2 of the number of productive unique sequences. For each patient and control, public and private clones were evaluated within the 100 most prevalent clones. Susac-specific clones were defined as absent from healthy and MS cohorts, over a thousand published viral clones and other ImmuneACCESS disease sequences. TCRdb applied fastp at Q25 and MiXCR to the public reads, then kept only in-frame beta chains. Rows with one shared CDR3 protein collapse into an entry with the most common genes and DNA. The authors' filters were not applied to this entry. This sample holds approximately 200,000 distinct CDR3 sequences; 90% to 95% were observed only once. 0.093% of the sample comes from the top ten.

High-throughput TCR beta sequencing profiled peripheral blood CD8+ and CD4+ T cells from healthy donors, Susac syndrome patients and multiple sclerosis patients. Treatment-naive patients with stable or active relapsing-remitting disease fulfilling revised McDonald criteria were used as multiple sclerosis controls. CD8+ TEMRA cells were enriched by FACS, while bulk CD8+ and CD4+ T cells were purified by magnetic negative isolation. Blood was drawn into EDTA tubes, processed within 24 hours, and PBMCs were isolated by density gradient centrifugation. PBMCs intended for TCR sequencing were cryopreserved in liquid nitrogen and were subsequently thawed in a 37 degrees C water bath. The sorted or isolated CD4+, CD8+ and CD8+ TEMRA cells had a purity of 90% or higher. Points on this clonotype: What antigen it recognizes has not been identified. Within one base of it there is no much larger clone, and no base qualities were kept.

The sequenced sample was CD4+ T cells from PBMCs. The source of this sequence is a human donor with multiple sclerosis.

The CDR3 amino acid sequence is: CASSVGAGHTDTQYF. The sequenced DNA is TGTGCCAGCAGCGTAGGGGCAGGGCACACAGATACGCAGTATTTT. In this chain, TRBV9 is recombined with TRBJ2-3; matching of 5 bases hints at TRBD1 as the D gene. The CDR1 and CDR2 encoded by the germline V gene are SGDLS and YYNGEE. The CDR3 measures 15 amino acids from cysteine to phenylalanine. Of the read, only the CDR3 DNA is kept; its 45 bases are in frame from base 1. V lost 0 bases and J lost 2 bases; the stretch between them is 10 bases long. Here the CDR3 is joined to the reference TRBV9 and TRBJ2-3 genes, and the full variable domain is: DSGVTQTPKHLITATGQRVTLRCSPRSGDLSVYWYQQSLDQGLQFLIQYYNGEERAKGNILERFSAQQFPDLHSELNLSSLELGDSALYFCASSVGAGHTDTQYFGPGTRLTVL.